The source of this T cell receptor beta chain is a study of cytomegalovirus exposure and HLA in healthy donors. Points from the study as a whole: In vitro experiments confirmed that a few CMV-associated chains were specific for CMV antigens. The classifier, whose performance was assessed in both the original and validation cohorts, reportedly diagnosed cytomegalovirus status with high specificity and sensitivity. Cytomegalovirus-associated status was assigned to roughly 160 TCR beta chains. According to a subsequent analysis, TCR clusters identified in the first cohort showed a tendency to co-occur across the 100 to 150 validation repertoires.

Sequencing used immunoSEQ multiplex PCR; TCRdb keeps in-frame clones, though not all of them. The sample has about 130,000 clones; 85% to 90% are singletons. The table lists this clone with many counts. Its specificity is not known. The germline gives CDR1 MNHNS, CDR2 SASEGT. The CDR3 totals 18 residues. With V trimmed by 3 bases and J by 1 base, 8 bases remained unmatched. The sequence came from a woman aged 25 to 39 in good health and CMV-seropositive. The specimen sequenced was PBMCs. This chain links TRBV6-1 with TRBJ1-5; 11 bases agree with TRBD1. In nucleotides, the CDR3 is TGTGCCAGCAGTGACCCCGGACAGGGGGCTGGAAGCAATCAGCCCCAGCATTTT. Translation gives CASSDPGQGAGSNQPQHF.